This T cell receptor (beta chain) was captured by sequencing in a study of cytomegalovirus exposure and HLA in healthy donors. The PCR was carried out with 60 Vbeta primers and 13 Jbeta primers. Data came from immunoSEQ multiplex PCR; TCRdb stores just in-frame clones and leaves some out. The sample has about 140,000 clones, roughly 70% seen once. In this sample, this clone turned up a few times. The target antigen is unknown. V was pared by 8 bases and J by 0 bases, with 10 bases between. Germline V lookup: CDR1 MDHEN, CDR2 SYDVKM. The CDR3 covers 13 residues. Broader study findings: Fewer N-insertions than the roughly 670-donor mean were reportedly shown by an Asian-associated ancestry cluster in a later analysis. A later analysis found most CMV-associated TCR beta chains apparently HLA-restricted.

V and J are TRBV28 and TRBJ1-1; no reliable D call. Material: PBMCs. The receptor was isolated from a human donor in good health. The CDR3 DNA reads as TGTGCCAGCCTTCGAAACATGAACACTGAAGCTTTCTTT. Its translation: CASLRNMNTEAFF.